What follows are 32 T cell receptor beta chains derived from one specimen sequenced in a study of control samples from healthy donors and cancer patients. Using immunoSEQ multiplex PCR, the repertoire was profiled, and TCRdb retains in-frame clones only, with some absent. Of 130,000 to 150,000 clones listed, 85% to 95% are singletons. Sequenced sample: PBMCs. The receptor set was obtained from a man in his fifties or sixties with colorectal cancer.

This clone was observed once. The genes are TRBV7-9 and TRBJ2-1, with TRBD2 matching over 8 bases. The germline gives CDR1 SEHNR, CDR2 FQNEAQ (reference sequence). V lost 4 bases, J lost 15 bases, and 5 bases stayed unmatched. The CDR3 runs 11 residues. DNA of the CDR3: TGTGCCAGCAGCTCCCGGACTAGCCCGTTCTTC. It specifies CASSSRTSPFF.

The chain carries TRBV11-2 and TRBJ1-2; no clear D gene. The CDR3 consists of 16 residues. Deletions cut 0 bases from V and 3 bases from J, with 14 bases between. The germline V gene encodes CDR1 SGHAT and CDR2 FQNNGV. Here the CDR3 reads CASSLDFLGSYYGYTF. CDR3 sequence (DNA): TGTGCCAGCAGCTTAGATTTCCTTGGGTCGTACTATGGCTACACCTTC.

V usage is TRBV5-5 and J usage is TRBJ1-6, with D uncertain. This CDR3 comprises 14 residues. Germline CDR1 reads SGHKS; CDR2 reads YYEKEE (reference sequence). The V and J ends lost 3 bases and 7 bases respectively, with 11 bases between them. The CDR3 DNA is TGTGCCAGCAGCTCGCCAACAGAAAATTCACCCCTCCACTTT. Translating it yields CASSSPTENSPLHF.

The chain is built from TRBV7-2 and TRBJ2-4; D ambiguous. The germline V gene has CDR1 SGHTA and CDR2 FQGNSA. V was trimmed by 3 bases and J by 0 bases, leaving 12 bases between them. CDR3 length equals 16 residues. This chain's CDR3 is CASSLMTELAKNIQYF. As DNA, the CDR3 is TGTGCCAGCAGCTTGATGACGGAACTAGCCAAAAACATTCAGTACTTC.

V and J are TRBV9 and TRBJ1-2, with D tentatively TRBD1 (6 bases). CDR1 is SGDLS and CDR2 is YYNGEE in the germline V gene. This CDR3 has 16 residues. The V and J ends lost 0 bases and 3 bases respectively, with 15 bases between them. CDR3 amino acids: CASSVGRGSYDYGYTF. The CDR3 DNA is TGTGCCAGCAGCGTAGGCAGGGGCAGTTATGACTATGGCTACACCTTC.

CDR3 residues: CASSTGGLSADTQYF. The CDR3 nucleotides read TGTGCCAGTAGTACGGGGGGGCTATCCGCAGATACGCAGTATTTT. The rearrangement joins TRBV19 to TRBJ2-3; 8 bases map to TRBD2. The length of the CDR3 is 15 residues. The V segment lost 4 bases and the J segment 4 bases; nucleotides outside the gene matches: 7. Per the germline V gene, CDR1 is LNHDA and CDR2 is SQIVND (reference sequence).

The chain uses TRBV19 and TRBJ1-2; D is ambiguous. Germline V gene sequence: CDR1 LNHDA, CDR2 SQIVND (reference sequence). This CDR3 has 11 amino acids. V dropped 4 bases and J dropped 5 bases, with 5 bases sitting between them. The CDR3 DNA is TGTGCCAGTAGTAACCGATATGGCTACACCTTC. It specifies CASSNRYGYTF.

This CDR3 reads CASSQALANSPPYEQYF. Here the CDR3 DNA reads TGCGCCAGCAGCCAAGCCCTAGCGAACTCCCCACCCTACGAGCAGTACTTC. The chain recombines TRBV4-3 with TRBJ2-7; weak D call: TRBD2 (6 bases). V lost 1 base to trimming and J lost 2 bases, with 18 bases between them. Germline values: CDR1 LGHNA, CDR2 YSLEER. This CDR3 comprises 17 residues.

This chain uses TRBV7-9 with TRBJ1-2; 9 bases match TRBD1. V lost 1 base and J lost 5; bases outside the gene matches: 2. The CDR3 extends over 14 amino acids. Germline lookup yields CDR1 SEHNR and CDR2 FQNEAQ (reference sequence). CDR3 protein: CASSLGGTGYGYTF. CDR3 bases: TGTGCCAGCAGCTTAGGGGGGACAGGGTATGGCTACACCTTC.

CDR3 protein: CASSQDIPGQETQYF. The CDR3 bases are TGTGCCAGCAGCCAAGACATCCCGGGGCAAGAGACCCAGTACTTC. This sequence joins TRBV3-1 (or the pseudogene TRBV3-2) and TRBJ2-5, with a possible D match to TRBD2 (5 bases). The CDR3 runs 15 residues. CDR1 is LGHDT and CDR2 is YNNKEL in the germline V gene (reference sequence). Trimming pared 0 bases from V and 2 bases from J, leaving 10 bases between.

This chain links TRBV11-2 with TRBJ2-1; D is ambiguous. This CDR3 has 15 residues. The V and J ends lost 1 base and 6 bases respectively, with 13 bases between them. Germline values: CDR1 SGHAT, CDR2 FQNNGV. CDR3 DNA sequence: TGTGCCAGCAGCTTAGTTCGAAGAGCTCTCAATGAGCAGTTCTTC. It yields the protein CASSLVRRALNEQFF.

The rearrangement links TRBV6-5 to TRBJ1-6; D gene unclear. The CDR3 loop spans 13 amino acids. V lost 7 bases, J lost 5 bases, and 9 bases lay in between. In germline, CDR1 is MNHEY, CDR2 SVGAGI. This CDR3 reads CASKRLNNSPLHF. DNA for the CDR3: TGTGCCAGCAAGAGACTTAATAATTCACCCCTCCACTTT.

The V call is TRBV5-6, the J call TRBJ1-4; TRBD1 aligns across 8 bases. The CDR3 is 16 amino acids. CDR1 is SGHDT and CDR2 is YYEEEE in the germline V gene. The V segment lost 3 bases and the J segment 4 bases; nucleotides outside the gene matches: 8. The CDR3 protein is CASSSQGAAGNEKLFF. CDR3 bases: TGTGCCAGCAGCTCCCAGGGGGCGGCCGGTAATGAAAAACTGTTTTTT.

This clone was counted a single time. The rearrangement uses TRBV19 and TRBJ1-2, with no clear D. Trimming took off 1 base at V and 6 bases at J, with 12 bases between the two ends. CDR3 length equals 14 residues. Per the germline V gene, CDR1 is LNHDA and CDR2 is SQIVND (reference sequence). In DNA, the CDR3 is TGTGCCAGTAGTATAGTTTTCCGGGAACATGGCTACACCTTC. This gives the protein CASSIVFREHGYTF.

The chain couples TRBV28 to TRBJ2-7, with 11 bases fitting TRBD1. Trimming cost V 6 bases and J 2 bases; bases outside gene matches: 3. The CDR3 runs 14 residues. Germline V lookup: CDR1 MDHEN, CDR2 SYDVKM. The CDR3 loop reads CASSPGQGAYEQYF. CDR3 nucleotide sequence: TGTGCCAGCAGCCCGGGACAGGGGGCCTACGAGCAGTACTTC.

The chain uses TRBV29-1 and TRBJ1-1; 8 bases agree with TRBD1. The CDR3 totals 15 residues. The ends lost 5 bases at V and 4 bases at J; junction bases unmatched: 12. Per the germline V gene, CDR1 is SQVTM and CDR2 is ANQGSEA. The CDR3 is CSVKGQGAGGTEAFF. In DNA, the CDR3 is TGCAGCGTTAAGGGGCAGGGGGCTGGGGGCACTGAAGCTTTCTTT.

This chain links TRBV4-3 with TRBJ2-3; 9 bases line up with TRBD1. J lost 1 base, V lost 1 base, and 0 bases had no gene match. Looked up from germline, CDR1 is LGHNA and CDR2 is YSLEER. This CDR3 is built from 15 residues. Here the CDR3 DNA reads TGCGCCAGCAGCCAAGGGACAGGGGGCACAGATACGCAGTATTTT. Amino acids: CASSQGTGGTDTQYF.

The J gene is TRBJ1-4, the V gene TRBV30; 7 bases match TRBD1. The length of the CDR3 is 12 residues. Germline loops: CDR1 GTSNPN, CDR2 SVGIG (reference sequence). V gave up 5 bases and J gave up 5 bases; unmatched junction bases: 2. Here the CDR3 DNA reads TGTGCCTGGGAGGGACAGAATGAAAAACTGTTTTTT. Protein sequence: CAWEGQNEKLFF.

CDR3 sequence: CASSLEGRGTSEQYF. The CDR3 DNA sequence: TGTGCCAGCAGCTTAGAGGGTCGAGGGACATCCGAGCAGTACTTC. V usage is TRBV7-8 and J usage is TRBJ2-7, with D tentatively TRBD1 (6 bases). The CDR3 runs to 15 residues. Trimming removed 1 base at V and 6 bases at J, with 16 bases between. Germline CDR1 SGHVS, CDR2 FQNEAQ. The full variable domain, completed using reference TRBV7-8 and TRBJ2-7, is GAGVSQSPRYKVAKRGQDVALRCDPISGHVSLFWYQQALGQGPEFLTYFQNEAQLDKSGLPSDRFFAERPEGSVSTLKIQRTQQEDSAVYLCASSLEGRGTSEQYFGPGTRLTVT.

This clone was recorded a few times. This chain uses TRBV11-2 with TRBJ1-4; possibly TRBD1 for D (6 bases). V dropped 4 bases and J dropped 3 bases, with 15 bases sitting between them. The CDR3 loop spans 16 amino acids. The germline gives CDR1 SGHAT, CDR2 FQNNGV. DNA for the CDR3: TGTGCCAGCAGCTCCCCCGGGGGGGCGGCTAATGAAAAACTGTTTTTT. This codes for CASSSPGGAANEKLFF.

The chain employs TRBV28 and TRBJ1-1; D not certain. V lost 3 bases and J lost 5, with 22 bases in between. The V gene's germline CDR1 is MDHEN and CDR2 SYDVKM. The CDR3 extends over 17 amino acids. This CDR3 is CASSLSSPPEGGTEAFF. CDR3 in DNA: TGTGCCAGCAGTTTGAGCTCTCCGCCCGAGGGAGGGACTGAAGCTTTCTTT.

This clone was found once. The chain carries TRBV28 and TRBJ1-5; D possibly corresponds to TRBD1 (6 bases). CDR1 is MDHEN and CDR2 is SYDVKM in the germline V gene. This CDR3 has 15 amino acids. The ends were cut back, 6 bases at V and 7 bases at J, with 19 bases in the middle. CDR3 bases: TGTGCCAGCAGCTCCCCACAGGGTTCAAGCCAGCCCCAGCATTTT. It translates to CASSSPQGSSQPQHF.

V is TRBV4-3 and J is TRBJ2-5; D might be TRBD1 (6 bases). V lost 1 base to trimming and J lost 5 bases, with 8 bases between them. The germline V gene has CDR1 LGHNA and CDR2 YSLEER. This CDR3 is 13 amino acids long. CDR3 residues: CASSQGQGETQYF. CDR3 nucleotides: TGCGCCAGCAGCCAAGGCCAGGGGGAGACCCAGTACTTC.

The chain carries TRBV28 and TRBJ2-5, with a weak D call TRBD1 (5 bases). Per the germline V gene, CDR1 is MDHEN and CDR2 is SYDVKM. This CDR3 has 14 amino acids. Trimming removed 7 bases from V and 4 bases from J, with 16 bases in between. This CDR3 is CASTKDRQGETQYF. In nucleotides, the CDR3 is TGTGCCAGCACAAAAGATCGGCAGGGAGAGACCCAGTACTTC.

This clone was recorded once. The chain combines TRBV5-1 with TRBJ2-7; TRBD1 or TRBD2 may be the D gene (6 bases each). In germline, CDR1 is SGHRS, CDR2 YFSETQ. CDR3 length: 14 amino acids. V lost 0 bases and J 3 bases, leaving 10 bases between the germline ends. This CDR3 reads CASSLEGGFYEQYF. The CDR3 DNA reads TGCGCCAGCAGCTTGGAAGGGGGGTTCTACGAGCAGTACTTC. The whole variable domain, remainder taken from reference TRBV5-1 and TRBJ2-7, is KAGVTQTPRYLIKTRGQQVTLSCSPISGHRSVSWYQQTPGQGLQFLFEYFSETQRNKGNFPGRFSGRQFSNSRSEMNVSTLELGDSALYLCASSLEGGFYEQYFGPGTRLTVT.

The chain has TRBV4-1 and TRBJ2-2; 9 bases match TRBD2. CDR3 size: 14 residues. Germline trimming cut 4 bases from V and 6 bases from J; bases unmatched to any gene: 3. Germline assignment: CDR1 MGHRA and CDR2 YSYEKL. The CDR3 is CASSLSGGPGELFF. CDR3 DNA: TGCGCCAGCAGCCTTAGCGGGGGCCCCGGGGAGCTGTTTTTT.

The gene calls are TRBV3-1 (or the pseudogene TRBV3-2) and TRBJ2-2, with 9 positions matching TRBD1. The V gene's germline CDR1 is LGHDT and CDR2 YNNKEL (reference sequence). The CDR3 runs to 15 residues. V dropped 3 bases and J dropped 6; count of bases not matched to a gene: 5. CDR3 region: CASSQGQGGSGELFF. The CDR3 DNA reads as TGTGCCAGCAGCCAGGGACAGGGCGGTTCCGGGGAGCTGTTTTTT.

The chain combines TRBV30 with TRBJ1-5, with D perhaps TRBD1 (5 bases). The ends were cut back, 3 bases at V and 2 bases at J, with 8 bases in the middle. This CDR3 spans 13 amino acids. Per the germline V gene, CDR1 is GTSNPN and CDR2 is SVGIG (reference sequence). The CDR3 is CAWRSGRNQPQHF. The CDR3, as DNA: TGTGCCTGGAGATCGGGGCGCAATCAGCCCCAGCATTTT.

The V gene is TRBV14, the J gene TRBJ2-1, with 10 bases fitting TRBD2. The CDR3 totals 17 residues. Looked up from germline, CDR1 is SGHDN and CDR2 is FVKESK. V lost 2 bases, J lost 5 bases, and 9 bases stayed unmatched. CDR3 sequence reads: CASSQYFSGGFHNEQFF. CDR3 coding DNA: TGTGCCAGCAGCCAATATTTTAGCGGGGGGTTTCACAATGAGCAGTTCTTC.

The chain couples TRBV2 to TRBJ1-2, with D tentatively TRBD1 (6 bases). This CDR3 has 14 residues. Per germline, CDR1 SNHLY and CDR2 FYNNEI. Trimming stripped 6 bases from V and 0 bases from J, with 11 bases between. Written as DNA, the CDR3 is TGTGCCAGCAGCGCACAGGGATCTAACTATGGCTACACCTTC. This encodes CASSAQGSNYGYTF.

J is TRBJ2-3 and V is TRBV7-2; 8 bases are a match to TRBD2. Germline CDR1 is SGHTA and CDR2 is FQGNSA. V lost 6 bases to trimming and J lost 4 bases; unmatched junction nucleotides: 9. The CDR3 totals 15 residues. CDR3 coding DNA: TGTGCCAGCAGTCGGCAGACTAGCGAATCAGATACGCAGTATTTT. Translated: CASSRQTSESDTQYF.

The chain is built from TRBV9 and TRBJ2-2, with 9 bases lining up with TRBD1. The V and J ends lost 2 bases and 7 bases, in that order; junction bases with no gene match: 12. This CDR3 has 17 residues. CDR1 is SGDLS and CDR2 is YYNGEE in the germline V gene. The CDR3 spells CASSVNPRTGAVGELFF. The CDR3 DNA follows: TGTGCCAGCAGCGTCAATCCCCGGACAGGGGCAGTCGGGGAGCTGTTTTTT. Full variable domain (remainder filled in from reference TRBV9 and TRBJ2-2): DSGVTQTPKHLITATGQRVTLRCSPRSGDLSVYWYQQSLDQGLQFLIQYYNGEERAKGNILERFSAQQFPDLHSELNLSSLELGDSALYFCASSVNPRTGAVGELFFGEGSRLTVL.